Below, 19 T cell receptor beta chains from the same sample are listed, as sequenced in a study of identical twins. TCRdb redid the calling of the 5' RACE reads with MiXCR, one entry per CDR3 protein. Of hundreds of thousands of distinct CDR3 sequences listed, 8.5% to 9.5% are singletons. The sample also formed part of further work on yellow fever vaccine responses in identical twins.

The sample consisted of PBMCs. The receptors shown here come from a woman under 30 in good health.

The genes are TRBV6-6 and TRBJ2-3, with 7 bases fitting TRBD1. The CDR3 loop spans 14 amino acids. J lost 2 bases, V lost 7 bases, and 6 bases had no gene match. From germline, CDR1 is MNHNY and CDR2 SVGAGI (reference sequence). As DNA, the CDR3 is TGTGCCAGCACTATACAGGGGATCACAGATACGCAGTATTTT. Protein sequence: CASTIQGITDTQYF.

This clonotype occurred a few times. The gene calls are TRBV7-2 and TRBJ2-3; no definite D call. Germline V gives CDR1 SGHTA, CDR2 FQGNSA. Trimming removed 2 bases from V and 4 bases from J, with 13 bases in between. The CDR3 has 15 residues. The CDR3 sequence is CASSLRLGGSDTQYF. CDR3 in DNA: TGTGCCAGCAGCTTAAGGCTGGGTGGCTCAGATACGCAGTATTTT.

There are many counts of this clonotype. CDR3 residues: CASSEGQVNEKLFF. CDR3 nucleotide sequence: TGTGCCAGCAGCGAAGGGCAGGTGAATGAAAAACTGTTTTTT. The rearrangement links TRBV7-9 to TRBJ1-4; D remains ambiguous. CDR1 is SEHNR and CDR2 is FQNEAQ in the germline V gene (reference sequence). The CDR3 sequence is 14 residues long. V was shortened by 5 bases and J by 5 bases, with 12 bases between the two germline ends.

This clonotype appeared a few times. The chain employs TRBV20-1 and TRBJ2-3; no clear D gene. V was trimmed by 1 base and J by 0 bases, leaving 8 bases between them. The germline CDR1 and CDR2 sequences are DFQATT and SNEGSKA (reference sequence). The CDR3 is 14 amino acids. The CDR3 reads CSARGIISTDTQYF. CDR3 DNA: TGCAGTGCTAGAGGAATTATTAGCACAGATACGCAGTATTTT.

J is TRBJ2-1 and V is TRBV29-1; D ambiguous. The CDR3 covers 10 residues. V was pared by 5 bases and J by 6 bases, with 5 bases between. The germline gives CDR1 SQVTM, CDR2 ANQGSEA. The CDR3 loop is CSVRGNEQFF. The CDR3 DNA reads as TGCAGCGTTCGTGGCAATGAGCAGTTCTTC.

In this sample, this clonotype turned up a few times. The junction and the germline gene differ at one end; a read error may be behind it. The CDR3 sequence: CASSLAGYGNTIYF. The CDR3 region has the DNA TGTGCCAGCAGCCTAGCGGGATATGGAAACACCATATATTTT. This sequence joins TRBV7-2 and TRBJ1-3, with unresolved D. The CDR3 spans 14 residues. Germline assignment: CDR1 SGHTA and CDR2 FQGNSA.

In this sample, this clonotype turned up a few times. This chain links TRBV6-2 or TRBV6-3 with TRBJ2-1; 10 positions agree with TRBD2. The CDR3 is 15 amino acids. The germline CDR1 and CDR2 sequences are MNHEY and SVGEGT. V dropped 5 bases and J dropped 4; count of bases not matched to a gene: 5. The CDR3 DNA reads as TGTGCCAGCAGTCTACTAGCGGGGTTATACAATGAGCAGTTCTTC. It encodes CASSLLAGLYNEQFF.

In this sample, this clonotype turned up many times. The chain recombines TRBV4-3 with TRBJ2-5; no firm D call. This CDR3 comprises 13 residues. Trimming took 0 bases from V and 5 from J, leaving 7 bases between them. Germline V gene sequence: CDR1 LGHNA, CDR2 YSLEER. The CDR3 is CASSQDNRETQYF. CDR3 sequence (DNA): TGCGCCAGCAGCCAAGATAATAGGGAGACCCAGTACTTC.

This clonotype was detected a few times. The chain links TRBV3-1 to TRBJ2-7; TRBD2 aligns across 9 bases. The germline CDR1 and CDR2 sequences are LGHDT and YNNKEL (reference sequence). Trimming cost V 3 bases and J 9 bases; bases outside gene matches: 3. This CDR3 spans 12 amino acids. Here the CDR3 reads CASSHLAGAQYF. In nucleotides, the CDR3 is TGTGCCAGCAGCCATTTAGCGGGGGCGCAGTACTTC.

This chain joins TRBV2 and TRBJ2-2, with TRBD2 matching 12 bases. The CDR3 covers 15 residues. The J segment lost 6 bases and the V segment lost 3 bases, leaving 2 bases of the junction unmatched. Germline V lookup: CDR1 SNHLY, CDR2 FYNNEI. The CDR3 nucleotides read TGTGCCAGCAGTGATCTAGCGGGGGGGCCCGGGGAGCTGTTTTTT. The encoded protein is CASSDLAGGPGELFF. Supplemented by reference TRBV2 and TRBJ2-2, the full variable domain reads EPEVTQTPSHQVTQMGQEVILRCVPISNHLYFYWYRQILGQKVEFLVSFYNNEISEKSEIFDDQFSVERPDGSNFTLKIRSTKLEDSAMYFCASSDLAGGPGELFFGEGSRLTVL.

This clonotype was observed at least ten times. At one end the junction does not follow the germline gene, possibly because of a read error. V and J are TRBV5-1 and TRBJ2-5; 9 nucleotides agree with TRBD2. Germline CDR1 SGHRS, CDR2 YFSETQ. The CDR3 covers 15 residues. The chain's CDR3 is CASSLGSGGQETQYF. The CDR3 region has the DNA TGTGCCAGCAGCTTAGGCAGCGGGGGGCAAGAGACCCAGTACTTC.

This clonotype occurred many times. CDR3 nucleotide sequence: TGCGCCAGCAGCCAAGATGCGCTAGCGGGAGTCCCGTACAATGAGCAGTTCTTC. Its translation: CASSQDALAGVPYNEQFF. This chain joins TRBV4-1 and TRBJ2-1; 10 bases map to TRBD2. Germline CDR1 MGHRA, CDR2 YSYEKL. This CDR3 contains 18 residues. Losses at the gene ends were 0 bases for V and 4 bases for J; bases not matched to a gene: 9.

This clonotype was counted ten times or more. CDR3 coding DNA: TGCGCCAGCAGCCAAGCCCCAAAAGCTAGCGGGAGAGAGTATGAGCAGTTCTTC. It specifies CASSQAPKASGREYEQFF. The chain combines TRBV4-1 with TRBJ2-1; 10 nucleotides agree with TRBD2. V gave up 1 base and J gave up 8 bases; unmatched junction bases: 14. The CDR3 runs 18 residues. Germline V gene data show CDR1 as MGHRA and CDR2 as YSYEKL.

V usage is TRBV29-1 and J usage is TRBJ2-3; 16 bases fit TRBD2. Germline V gene lookup returns CDR1 SQVTM and CDR2 ANQGSEA. CDR3 length: 18 residues. J was trimmed by 1 base and V by 0 bases; bases with no gene match: 4. The CDR3 spells CSVEDFGTSGGGTDTQYF. For the CDR3, the DNA is TGCAGCGTTGAAGATTTTGGGACTAGCGGGGGGGGCACAGATACGCAGTATTTT.

This clonotype has at least ten counts. The chain uses TRBV3-1 and TRBJ2-5; D remains ambiguous. The V gene lost 0 bases and the J gene lost 5 bases, with 28 bases spanning the gap. The CDR3 loop spans 20 amino acids. From germline, CDR1 is LGHDT and CDR2 YNNKEL (reference sequence). The CDR3 DNA follows: TGTGCCAGCAGCCAAGATGCCGCGAGCGTAGGAGTTGGTTCGCGCGAGACCCAGTACTTC. It encodes CASSQDAASVGVGSRETQYF.

This sequence joins TRBV11-2 and TRBJ2-7; the match to TRBD1 covers 7 bases. The ends lost 4 bases at V and 1 base at J; junction bases unmatched: 4. The CDR3 consists of 14 residues. Germline lookup yields CDR1 SGHAT and CDR2 FQNNGV. The CDR3 nucleotides read TGTGCCAGCAGCTGGACGGACAGGTCCTACGAGCAGTACTTC. It specifies CASSWTDRSYEQYF.

The chain links TRBV7-9 to TRBJ1-5, with TRBD1 identical over 8 bases. The CDR3 consists of 15 residues. From germline, CDR1 is SEHNR and CDR2 FQNEAQ (reference sequence). V shed 4 bases and J 3 bases; nucleotides not matched to a gene: 5. CDR3 protein: CASSSGTGPNQPQHF. The CDR3 DNA reads as TGTGCCAGCAGCTCGGGGACAGGTCCCAATCAGCCCCAGCATTTT.

This clonotype was counted many times. The chain has TRBV14 and TRBJ1-2; no clear D. This CDR3 region has 12 residues. Germline V lookup: CDR1 SGHDN, CDR2 FVKESK. V lost 4 bases and J lost 4, with 7 bases in between. CDR3 sequence (DNA): TGTGCCAGCAGCCCCAGTAGCTATGGCTACACCTTC. Its translation: CASSPSSYGYTF.

This clonotype was detected a few times. The CDR3, as DNA: TGTGCCAGCAGCTTACTCATTTATAATTCACCCCTCCACTTT. Translation gives CASSLLIYNSPLHF. The chain joins TRBV7-2 to TRBJ1-6; D is unclear. V was clipped by 2 bases and J by 4 bases, with 6 bases between them. The CDR3 contains 14 residues. From germline, CDR1 is SGHTA and CDR2 FQGNSA. The full variable domain, rest sourced from reference TRBV7-2 and TRBJ1-6, is GAGVSQSPSNKVTEKGKDVELRCDPISGHTALYWYRQSLGQGLEFLIYFQGNSAPDKSGLPSDRFSAERTGGSVSTLTIQRTQQEDSAVYLCASSLLIYNSPLHFGNGTRLTVT.